This T cell receptor beta chain was recovered during a study of blood T cells in healthy people across ages. A second PCR, run for about 7 to 12 cycles, used a sample-barcoded 5' primer plus a J-beta primer mix. TCRdb itself ran the 5' RACE reads through MiXCR, one entry per CDR3 protein. Of 1.5 million to 2 million distinct CDR3 sequences listed, 49% are singletons. The CDR3 is 12 residues long. Germline V gene sequence: CDR1 SGHRS, CDR2 YFSETQ. Trimming cost V 4 bases and J 10 bases, with 14 bases left between them. In the case of this clonotype: What it binds is not known.

Findings of the study overall: Unsorted PBMCs blocked a conclusive comparison of naive and antigen-experienced cells.

This chain joins TRBV5-1 and TRBJ1-1; D remains unclear. Sequenced: blood. The clonotype was recovered from a middle-aged woman in good health. As DNA, the CDR3 is TGCGCCAGCAGCCCGGACGGACTCCTAGCTTTCTTT. It codes for CASSPDGLLAFF.